These 13 T cell receptor beta chains were all obtained from the same sample, sequenced in a study of blood T cell repertoires in COVID-19. TCRdb's copy holds only in-frame clones and misses some; the assay was immunoSEQ multiplex PCR. Of 95,000 to 110,000 clones listed, 84% were seen once; the top ten hold 10% to 15%. The sample consisted of peripheral blood. The receptor source for this set is a human donor in a cohort sampled during active or convalescent COVID-19.

The chain has TRBV7-9 and TRBJ1-1, with D possibly being TRBD1 (6 bases). This CDR3 comprises 14 residues. V was cut by 5 bases and J by 10 bases, with 20 bases left in between. Germline values: CDR1 SEHNR, CDR2 FQNEAQ (reference sequence). CDR3 amino acids: CASSLALGAFLAFF. The CDR3 DNA reads as TGTGCCAGCAGCCTTGCCTTGGGGGCATTTTTAGCTTTCTTT.

This chain joins TRBV4-2 and TRBJ1-5; D call uncertain. The germline V and J ends were trimmed by 0 bases and 6 bases, with 12 bases remaining between them. CDR1 LGHNA and CDR2 YNFKEQ come from the germline V gene. The CDR3 has 15 residues. The CDR3 loop reads CASSQDFGVGQPQHF. The CDR3 DNA follows: TGTGCCAGCAGCCAAGATTTCGGGGTTGGTCAGCCCCAGCATTTT.

This clone was picked up a small number of times. The CDR3 DNA reads as TGTGCCAGCAGCTTACCCACAGGGCTCACAGATACGCAGTATTTT. This encodes CASSLPTGLTDTQYF. V gene TRBV7-2 combines with J gene TRBJ2-3; D may be TRBD1 (6 bases). V shed 2 bases and J shed 2 bases, with 11 bases lying between them. The germline V gene has CDR1 SGHTA and CDR2 FQGNSA. The CDR3 contains 15 residues.

The genes are TRBV6-1 and TRBJ1-5; 8 bases match TRBD1. This CDR3 contains 19 residues. The V segment lost 4 bases and the J segment 2 bases; nucleotides outside the gene matches: 16. From germline, CDR1 is MNHNS and CDR2 SASEGT. DNA for the CDR3: TGTGCCAGCAGTGCAACCGGGACAGGATTTTATGGTGGCAATCAGCCCCAGCATTTT. Its protein product is CASSATGTGFYGGNQPQHF.

V gene TRBV5-5 combines with J gene TRBJ2-6, with TRBD1 matching 8 bases. V dropped 4 bases and J dropped 2; count of bases not matched to a gene: 5. The germline V gene encodes CDR1 SGHKS and CDR2 YYEKEE (reference sequence). The CDR3 length is 16 residues. The CDR3 nucleotides are TGTGCCAGCAGCCCTGGACAGGGTACTGGGGCCAACGTCCTGACTTTC. Amino acid sequence: CASSPGQGTGANVLTF.

The genes are TRBV4-1 and TRBJ1-1; D may be TRBD1 (5 bases). The CDR3 has 14 amino acids. Germline V gene sequence: CDR1 MGHRA, CDR2 YSYEKL. Trimming pared 3 bases from V and 5 bases from J, leaving 13 bases between. The CDR3 sequence: CASSQGGVWTEAFF. CDR3 in DNA: TGCGCCAGCAGCCAGGGAGGGGTTTGGACTGAAGCTTTCTTT.

The chain combines TRBV18 with TRBJ2-2; 8 bases line up with TRBD1. From germline, CDR1 is KGHSH and CDR2 LQKENI. V shed 4 bases, J shed 6 bases, and the junction held 7 bases outside the gene matches. The CDR3 consists of 15 residues. CDR3 residues: CASSRMTGEAGELFF. CDR3 bases: TGTGCCAGCTCACGAATGACAGGGGAAGCCGGGGAGCTGTTTTTT.

The rearrangement joins TRBV19 to TRBJ2-1, with D maybe TRBD2 (6 bases). V dropped 10 bases and J dropped 4 bases, with 14 bases sitting between them. This CDR3 has 13 amino acids. The germline gives CDR1 LNHDA, CDR2 SQIVND (reference sequence). The DNA for the CDR3 is TGTGCCACGACCGGGACTCCTTACAATGAGCAGTTCTTC. Amino acid sequence: CATTGTPYNEQFF.

The rearrangement uses TRBV9 and TRBJ2-3; D perhaps matches TRBD1 (5 bases). This CDR3 is 13 amino acids long. Germline CDR1 SGDLS, CDR2 YYNGEE. V was trimmed by 0 bases and J by 4 bases, leaving 6 bases between them. The CDR3 reads CASSVAGPDTQYF. CDR3 nucleotide sequence: TGTGCCAGCAGCGTAGCAGGGCCAGATACGCAGTATTTT.

The V gene is TRBV28, the J gene TRBJ2-7; TRBD2 might be the D (6 bases). Germline CDR1 and CDR2: MDHEN and SYDVKM. V gave up 3 bases and J gave up 12 bases, with 12 bases separating them. The CDR3 covers 11 residues. The CDR3 sequence is CASSFAGPGYF. The CDR3 nucleotides are TGTGCCAGCAGTTTTGCGGGGCCAGGGTACTTC.

In its sample, this clone was seen once. The rearrangement uses TRBV28 and TRBJ2-1, with TRBD2 identical over 8 bases. Germline assignment: CDR1 MDHEN and CDR2 SYDVKM. The CDR3 contains 17 residues. Trimming at V came to 6 bases and at J to 5 bases, leaving 15 bases not matched to a gene. The CDR3 sequence is CASSTFLAGPPNNEQFF. Here the CDR3 DNA reads TGTGCCAGCAGCACATTCTTAGCGGGGCCGCCCAACAATGAGCAGTTCTTC.

This clone was observed once. The chain couples TRBV4-2 to TRBJ2-5, with 8 bases identical to TRBD2. J was trimmed by 3 bases and V by 2 bases; bases with no gene match: 8. The CDR3 sequence is 16 residues long. Germline V gene sequence: CDR1 LGHNA, CDR2 YNFKEQ. CDR3 in DNA: TGTGCCAGCAGCCAAAGTATCGGGACTAGTAAAGAGACCCAGTACTTC. Residues: CASSQSIGTSKETQYF.

This clone was recorded only once. This chain links TRBV2 with TRBJ1-1; a weak D match, TRBD1 (5 bases). CDR1 is SNHLY and CDR2 is FYNNEI in the germline V gene. Deletions cut 0 bases from V and 0 bases from J, with 17 bases between. The CDR3 runs 18 residues. CDR3 loop: CASSEAKAGNEVNTEAFF. CDR3 DNA sequence: TGTGCCAGCAGTGAAGCTAAGGCAGGGAATGAGGTGAACACTGAAGCTTTCTTT.